The 18 T cell receptor beta chains below were found in one sample sequenced in a study of T cell changes during pregnancy in multiple sclerosis. The data were produced by immunoSEQ multiplex PCR, yet TCRdb's version contains in-frame clones alone and is incomplete. In the table there are more than 80,000 clones, roughly 90% of which are singletons. Sequencing used peripheral blood, obtained in the first trimester of pregnancy. These receptors were taken from a female donor with multiple sclerosis, enrolled in a pregnancy study.

V usage is TRBV28 and J usage is TRBJ1-1; D not resolved. This CDR3 spans 15 amino acids. Trimming cost V 5 bases and J 0 bases, with 13 bases left between them. Per germline, CDR1 MDHEN and CDR2 SYDVKM. The CDR3 region has the DNA TGTGCCAGCAGTCCCGGTGATAAGATGAACACTGAAGCTTTCTTT. It translates to CASSPGDKMNTEAFF.

The CDR3 nucleotides are TGTGCCAGCAGAGACAGGGGCCGAGTCTACGAGCAGTACTTC. Translating gives CASRDRGRVYEQYF. This chain joins TRBV2 and TRBJ2-7, with TRBD1 matching 8 bases. J lost 3 bases, V lost 6 bases, and 7 bases had no gene match. This CDR3 is 14 amino acids long. Germline lookup yields CDR1 SNHLY and CDR2 FYNNEI.

The chain uses TRBV28 and TRBJ2-7; TRBD1 aligns across 7 bases. Trimming removed 5 bases from V and 0 bases from J; junction bases left unmatched: 16. Germline CDR1 MDHEN, CDR2 SYDVKM. The CDR3 is 18 amino acids. CDR3 in amino acids: CASSPTGNRFQVSYEQYF. CDR3 nucleotides: TGTGCCAGCAGTCCGACAGGGAACCGTTTCCAGGTCTCCTACGAGCAGTACTTC.

The chain employs TRBV5-1 and TRBJ2-1, with TRBD2 matching 15 bases. Germline V CDR1 and CDR2: SGHRS, YFSETQ. The CDR3 consists of 16 residues. The V gene end was trimmed by 4 bases and the J gene end by 9 bases; junction bases not matched to a gene: 8. The CDR3 here is CASSRGLAGGASEQFF. The CDR3 DNA is TGCGCCAGCAGCAGGGGACTAGCGGGAGGAGCTAGTGAGCAGTTCTTC. The whole variable domain, remainder taken from reference TRBV5-1 and TRBJ2-1, is KAGVTQTPRYLIKTRGQQVTLSCSPISGHRSVSWYQQTPGQGLQFLFEYFSETQRNKGNFPGRFSGRQFSNSRSEMNVSTLELGDSALYLCASSRGLAGGASEQFFGPGTRLTVL.

The chain is built from TRBV19 and TRBJ2-7; TRBD1 is a possible D gene (5 bases). V lost 5 bases, J lost 6 bases, and 11 bases lay in between. The CDR3 sequence is 12 residues long. Germline assignment: CDR1 LNHDA and CDR2 SQIVND (reference sequence). For the CDR3, the DNA is TGTGCCAGTAGTCAGGGTCCGCGCGAGCAGTACTTC. As protein: CASSQGPREQYF.

V gene TRBV30 combines with J gene TRBJ2-2, with a tentative D call TRBD1 (6 bases). The V gene lost 4 bases and the J gene lost 1 base, with 7 bases spanning the gap. Per the germline V gene, CDR1 is GTSNPN and CDR2 is SVGIG (reference sequence). The CDR3 is 13 amino acids. The CDR3: CAWTTGNTGELFF. CDR3 nucleotide sequence: TGTGCCTGGACGACAGGGAACACCGGGGAGCTGTTTTTT.

The genes are TRBV6-1 and TRBJ2-7, with 9 bases matching TRBD1. Germline CDR1 reads MNHNS; CDR2 reads SASEGT. This CDR3 region has 12 residues. The V gene end was trimmed by 8 bases and the J gene end by 3 bases; junction bases not matched to a gene: 2. CDR3 sequence reads: CASWDRVYEQYF. CDR3 sequence (DNA): TGTGCCAGCTGGGACAGGGTCTACGAGCAGTACTTC.

The rearrangement joins TRBV6-5 to TRBJ2-7; a possible D gene is TRBD2 (6 bases). Trimming took 0 bases from V and 0 from J, leaving 6 bases between them. This CDR3 is 14 amino acids long. Germline-derived CDR1 and CDR2 are MNHEY and SVGAGI. CDR3 in DNA: TGTGCCAGCAGTTACTCCGGGAGCTCCTACGAGCAGTACTTC. It yields the protein CASSYSGSSYEQYF.

The CDR3 DNA reads TGTGCCAGCAGAAACACAATCAATCAGCCCCAGCATTTT. This translates into CASRNTINQPQHF. The V call is TRBV27, the J call TRBJ1-5; no reliable D call. The V and J ends lost 6 bases and 3 bases respectively, with 9 bases between them. This CDR3 comprises 13 residues. Looked up from germline, CDR1 is MNHEY and CDR2 is SMNVEV (reference sequence).

The chain uses TRBV19 and TRBJ2-1; 8 nucleotides match TRBD2. The germline CDR1 and CDR2 sequences are LNHDA and SQIVND (reference sequence). Losses at the gene ends were 5 bases for V and 6 bases for J; bases not matched to a gene: 3. This CDR3 spans 13 amino acids. CDR3 coding DNA: TGTGCCAGTAGTGCGGGGGGTAGCAATGAGCAGTTCTTC. It yields the protein CASSAGGSNEQFF.

This sequence joins TRBV29-1 and TRBJ2-3, with 8 bases lining up with TRBD1. V lost 5 bases, J lost 2 bases, and 6 bases stayed unmatched. The CDR3 has 14 amino acids. Germline V CDR1 and CDR2: SQVTM, ANQGSEA. The CDR3 nucleotides are TGCAGCGTTAAGACAGGGGTAGTCACAGATACGCAGTATTTT. It translates to CSVKTGVVTDTQYF.

The chain uses TRBV12-5 and TRBJ2-7; D might be TRBD1 (5 bases). V was clipped by 0 bases and J by 2 bases, with 14 bases between them. The length of the CDR3 is 16 residues. Germline V gene sequence: CDR1 LGHNT, CDR2 FRNRAP. CDR3 nucleotides: TGTGCTAGTGGTTTGGTACTCAGGGCAGATACCTACGAGCAGTACTTC. Residues: CASGLVLRADTYEQYF.

This clone was observed a single time. V usage is TRBV5-1 and J usage is TRBJ1-1, with 10 bases lining up with TRBD1. Germline V gene data show CDR1 as SGHRS and CDR2 as YFSETQ. The V segment lost 1 base and the J segment 8 bases; nucleotides outside the gene matches: 8. This CDR3 has 15 amino acids. CDR3 coding DNA: TGCGCCAGCAGCTTGATACAGTCGGGACAGGGGGAAGCTTTCTTT. It translates to CASSLIQSGQGEAFF.

V usage is TRBV4-1 and J usage is TRBJ2-3; TRBD2 might be the D (6 bases). The CDR3 has 14 residues. The V gene's germline CDR1 is MGHRA and CDR2 YSYEKL. V was pared by 1 base and J by 4 bases, with 9 bases between. CDR3 sequence: CASSQALAADTQYF. CDR3 coding DNA: TGCGCCAGCAGCCAAGCACTAGCAGCAGATACGCAGTATTTT.

This clone was detected once. The J gene is TRBJ1-2, the V gene TRBV7-3; 7 positions match TRBD1. Germline CDR1 and CDR2: SGHTA and FQGTGA. The V segment lost 4 bases and the J segment 5 bases; nucleotides outside the gene matches: 4. The CDR3 has 13 amino acids. CDR3 protein: CASSSGQQYGYTF. The CDR3 region has the DNA TGTGCCAGCAGCTCGGGACAGCAGTATGGCTACACCTTC.

This chain connects TRBV28 to TRBJ2-7, with a weak D call TRBD2 (6 bases). The CDR3 covers 15 residues. CDR1 and CDR2 from the germline V gene are MDHEN and SYDVKM. Trimming left V 6 bases short and J 3 bases short, with 18 bases between. The CDR3, as DNA: TGTGCCAGCAGCCGGATAGCGGAGACCCTCTACGAGCAGTACTTC. Translating gives CASSRIAETLYEQYF.

V is TRBV10-3 and J is TRBJ1-1, with a weak D call TRBD1 (6 bases). CDR3 length: 15 amino acids. V lost 3 bases and J lost 0, with 11 bases in between. Germline V gene lookup returns CDR1 ENHRY and CDR2 SYGVKD. This CDR3 is CAISDHTGLNTEAFF. For the CDR3, the DNA is TGTGCCATCAGTGACCATACAGGGCTGAACACTGAAGCTTTCTTT.

The V and J genes are TRBV28 and TRBJ2-1; 14 bases align to TRBD2. The CDR3 totals 16 residues. The V segment lost 11 bases and the J segment 8 bases; nucleotides outside the gene matches: 14. Looked up from germline, CDR1 is MDHEN and CDR2 is SYDVKM. The DNA for the CDR3 is TGTGCCTCGGGACTAGCGGGAGATGAGTTGTCGGATGAGCAGTTCTTC. This translates into CASGLAGDELSDEQFF.